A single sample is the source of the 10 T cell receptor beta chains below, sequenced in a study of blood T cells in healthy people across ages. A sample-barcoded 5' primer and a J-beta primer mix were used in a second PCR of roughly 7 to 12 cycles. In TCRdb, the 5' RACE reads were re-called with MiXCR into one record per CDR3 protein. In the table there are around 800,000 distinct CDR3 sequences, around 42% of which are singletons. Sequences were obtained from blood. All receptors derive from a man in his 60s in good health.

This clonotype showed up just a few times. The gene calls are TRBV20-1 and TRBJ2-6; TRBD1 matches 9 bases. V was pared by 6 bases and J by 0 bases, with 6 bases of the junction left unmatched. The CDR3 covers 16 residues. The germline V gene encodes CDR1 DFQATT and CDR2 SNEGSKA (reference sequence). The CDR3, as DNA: TGCAGTGCGGGACAGGGATCGATCTCTGGGGCCAACGTCCTGACTTTC. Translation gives CSAGQGSISGANVLTF.

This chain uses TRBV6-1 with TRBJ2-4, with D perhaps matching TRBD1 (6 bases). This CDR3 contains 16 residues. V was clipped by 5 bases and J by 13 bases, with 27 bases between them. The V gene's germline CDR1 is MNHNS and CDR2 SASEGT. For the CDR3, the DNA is TGTGCCAGCAGTTTGGGGACATTTGGTTTCATGACGGAGCAGTACTTC. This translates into CASSLGTFGFMTEQYF.

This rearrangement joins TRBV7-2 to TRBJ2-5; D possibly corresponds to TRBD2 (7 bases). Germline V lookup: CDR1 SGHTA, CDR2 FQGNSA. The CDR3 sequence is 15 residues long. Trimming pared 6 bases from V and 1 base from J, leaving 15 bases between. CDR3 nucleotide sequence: TGTGCCAGCAGACCCCGCGGGGGCCCCCAAGAGACCCAGTACTTC. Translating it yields CASRPRGGPQETQYF.

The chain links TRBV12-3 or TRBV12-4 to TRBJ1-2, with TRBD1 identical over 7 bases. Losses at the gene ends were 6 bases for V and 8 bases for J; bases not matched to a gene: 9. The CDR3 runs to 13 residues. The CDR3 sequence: CASSSGSGGGYTF. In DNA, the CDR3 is TGTGCCAGCAGCTCGGGATCAGGGGGGGGCTACACCTTC.

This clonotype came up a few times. CDR3 sequence: CASSFGGGQGKSYEQYF. The CDR3 coding sequence is TGCGCCAGCAGCTTCGGAGGGGGACAGGGTAAATCCTACGAGCAGTACTTC. The chain employs TRBV5-1 and TRBJ2-7, with TRBD1 matching over 9 bases. Germline CDR1 SGHRS, CDR2 YFSETQ. The CDR3 is 17 amino acids. V shed 2 bases, J shed 1 base, and the junction held 10 bases outside the gene matches.

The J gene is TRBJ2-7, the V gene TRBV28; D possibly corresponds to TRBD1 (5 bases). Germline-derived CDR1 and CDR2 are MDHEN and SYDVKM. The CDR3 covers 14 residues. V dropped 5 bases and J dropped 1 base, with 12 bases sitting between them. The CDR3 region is CASSGWQGSYEQYF. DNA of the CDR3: TGTGCCAGCAGTGGCTGGCAGGGTTCCTACGAGCAGTACTTC. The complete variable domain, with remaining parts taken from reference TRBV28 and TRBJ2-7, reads DVKVTQSSRYLVKRTGEKVFLECVQDMDHENMFWYRQDPGLGLRLIYFSYDVKMKEKGDIPEGYSVSREKKERFSLILESASTNQTSMYLCASSGWQGSYEQYFGPGTRLTVT.

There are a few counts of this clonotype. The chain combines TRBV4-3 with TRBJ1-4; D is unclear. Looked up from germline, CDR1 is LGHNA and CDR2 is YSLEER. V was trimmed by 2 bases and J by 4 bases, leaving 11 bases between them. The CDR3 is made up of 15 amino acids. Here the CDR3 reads CASSQLGMNNEKLFF. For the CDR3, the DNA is TGCGCCAGCAGCCAACTAGGGATGAATAATGAAAAACTGTTTTTT.

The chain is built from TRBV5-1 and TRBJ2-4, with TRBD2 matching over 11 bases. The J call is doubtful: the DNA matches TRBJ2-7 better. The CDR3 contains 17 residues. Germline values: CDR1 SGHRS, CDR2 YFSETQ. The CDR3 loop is CASSGGLAGGLTYEQYF. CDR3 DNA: TGCGCCAGCAGCGGGGGTCTAGCGGGGGGTCTTACTTACGAGCAGTACTTC.

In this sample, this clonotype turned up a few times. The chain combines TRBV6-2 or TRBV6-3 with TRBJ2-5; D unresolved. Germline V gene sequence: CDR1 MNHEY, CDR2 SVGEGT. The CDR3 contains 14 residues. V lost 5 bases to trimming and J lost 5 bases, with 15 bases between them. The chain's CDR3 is CASSDVNPRETQYF. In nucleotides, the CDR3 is TGTGCCAGCAGTGACGTCAACCCGCGGGAGACCCAGTACTTC.

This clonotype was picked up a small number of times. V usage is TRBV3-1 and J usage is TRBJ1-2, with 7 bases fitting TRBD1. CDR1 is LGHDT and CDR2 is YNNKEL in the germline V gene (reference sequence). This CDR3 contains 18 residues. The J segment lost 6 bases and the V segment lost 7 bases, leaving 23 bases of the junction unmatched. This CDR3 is CASTLGQALRWGKNGYTF. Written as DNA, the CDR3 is TGTGCCAGCACCCTCGGACAGGCGCTGCGGTGGGGGAAAAATGGCTACACCTTC.